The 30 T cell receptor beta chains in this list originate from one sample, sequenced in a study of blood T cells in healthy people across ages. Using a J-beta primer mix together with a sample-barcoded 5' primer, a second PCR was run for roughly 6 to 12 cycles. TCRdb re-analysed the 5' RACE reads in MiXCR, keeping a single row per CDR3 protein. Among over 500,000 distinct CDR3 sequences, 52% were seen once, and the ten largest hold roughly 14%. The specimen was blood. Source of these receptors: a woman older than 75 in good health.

CDR3 DNA: TGTGCCAGCAGCGTAGGGTGGCAGGGAGGGCAGTACTTC. Amino acid sequence: CASSVGWQGGQYF. The chain combines TRBV7-2 with TRBJ2-5; 7 bases map to TRBD2. The CDR3 has 13 amino acids. The trim removed 5 bases at V and 11 bases at J, leaving 11 bases unmatched. From germline, CDR1 is SGHTA and CDR2 FQGNSA.

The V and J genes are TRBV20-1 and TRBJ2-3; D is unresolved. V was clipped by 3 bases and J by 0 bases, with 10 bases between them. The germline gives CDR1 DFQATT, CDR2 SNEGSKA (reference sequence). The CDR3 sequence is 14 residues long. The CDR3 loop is CSARTPRSTDTQYF. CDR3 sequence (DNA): TGCAGTGCTAGGACACCCCGGAGCACAGATACGCAGTATTTT.

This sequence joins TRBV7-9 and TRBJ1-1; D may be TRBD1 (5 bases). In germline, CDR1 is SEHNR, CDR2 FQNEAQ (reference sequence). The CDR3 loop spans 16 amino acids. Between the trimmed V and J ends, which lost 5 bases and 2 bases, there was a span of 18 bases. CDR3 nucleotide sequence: TGTGCCAGCAGCCTCCGAAGACAGACGCTTAACACTGAAGCTTTCTTT. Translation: CASSLRRQTLNTEAFF. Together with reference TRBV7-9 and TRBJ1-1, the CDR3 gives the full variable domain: DTGVSQNPRHKITKRGQNVTFRCDPISEHNRLYWYRQTLGQGPEFLTYFQNEAQLEKSRLLSDRFSAERPKGSFSTLEIQRTEQGDSAMYLCASSLRRQTLNTEAFFGQGTRLTVV.

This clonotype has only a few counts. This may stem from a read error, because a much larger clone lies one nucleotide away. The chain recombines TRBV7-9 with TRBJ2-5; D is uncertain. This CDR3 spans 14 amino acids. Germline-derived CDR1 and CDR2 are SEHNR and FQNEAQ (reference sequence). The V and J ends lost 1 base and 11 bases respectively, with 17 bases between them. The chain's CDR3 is CASSLDPKLAEQYF. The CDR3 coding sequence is TGTGCCAGCAGCTTAGATCCGAAATTGGCTGAGCAGTACTTC.

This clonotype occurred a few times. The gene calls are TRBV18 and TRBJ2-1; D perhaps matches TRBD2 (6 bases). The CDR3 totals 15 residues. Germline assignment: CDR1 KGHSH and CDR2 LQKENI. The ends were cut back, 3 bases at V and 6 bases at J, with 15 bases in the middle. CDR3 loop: CASSPMWGGRNEQFF. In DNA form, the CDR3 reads TGTGCCAGCTCACCGATGTGGGGAGGTCGCAATGAGCAGTTCTTC.

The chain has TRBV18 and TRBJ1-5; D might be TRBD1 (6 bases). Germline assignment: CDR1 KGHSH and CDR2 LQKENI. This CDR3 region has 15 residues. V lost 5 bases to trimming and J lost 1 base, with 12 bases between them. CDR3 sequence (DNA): TGTGCCAGCTCATTCAACGGACAGAGCAATCAGCCCCAGCATTTT. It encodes CASSFNGQSNQPQHF. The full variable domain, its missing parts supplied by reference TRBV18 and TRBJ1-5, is NAGVMQNPRHLVRRRGQEARLRCSPMKGHSHVYWYRQLPEEGLKFMVYLQKENIIDESGMPKERFSAEFPKEGPSILRIQQVVRGDSAAYFCASSFNGQSNQPQHFGDGTRLSIL.

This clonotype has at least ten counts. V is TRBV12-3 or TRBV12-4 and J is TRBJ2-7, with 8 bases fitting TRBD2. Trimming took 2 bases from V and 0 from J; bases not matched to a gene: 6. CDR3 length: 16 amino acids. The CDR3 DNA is TGTGCCAGCAGTTTATACGGGAGGGCCCGCTCCTACGAGCAGTACTTC. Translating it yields CASSLYGRARSYEQYF.

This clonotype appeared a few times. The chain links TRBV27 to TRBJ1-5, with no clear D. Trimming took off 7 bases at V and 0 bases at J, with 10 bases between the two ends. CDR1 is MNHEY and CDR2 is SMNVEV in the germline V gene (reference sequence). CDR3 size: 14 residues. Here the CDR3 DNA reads TGTGCCAGCAACCCGGGGTTTAGCAATCAGCCCCAGCATTTT. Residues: CASNPGFSNQPQHF.

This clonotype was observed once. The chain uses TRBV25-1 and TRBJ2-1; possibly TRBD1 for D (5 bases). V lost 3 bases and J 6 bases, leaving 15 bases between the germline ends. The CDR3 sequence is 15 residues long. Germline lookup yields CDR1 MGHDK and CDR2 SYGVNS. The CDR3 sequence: CASSDPDKSVNEQFF. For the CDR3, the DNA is TGTGCCAGCAGTGACCCGGACAAGTCCGTCAATGAGCAGTTCTTC. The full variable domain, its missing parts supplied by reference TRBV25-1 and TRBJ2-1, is EADIYQTPRYLVIGTGKKITLECSQTMGHDKMYWYQQDPGMELHLIHYSYGVNSTEKGDLSSESTVSRIRTEHFPLTLESARPSHTSQYLCASSDPDKSVNEQFFGPGTRLTVL.

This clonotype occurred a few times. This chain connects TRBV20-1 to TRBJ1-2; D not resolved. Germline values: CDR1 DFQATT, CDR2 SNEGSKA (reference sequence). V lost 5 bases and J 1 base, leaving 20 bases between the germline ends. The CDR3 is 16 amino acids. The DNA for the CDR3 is TGCAGTGCTGTGACGGCGGGAAGCCCCATTAACTATGGCTACACCTTC. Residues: CSAVTAGSPINYGYTF.

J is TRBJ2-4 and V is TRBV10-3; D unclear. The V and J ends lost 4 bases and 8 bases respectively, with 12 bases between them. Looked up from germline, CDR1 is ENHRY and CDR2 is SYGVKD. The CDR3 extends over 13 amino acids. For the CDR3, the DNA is TGTGCCATCAGTGTCAGCCCTGGGGACATTCAGTACTTC. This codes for CAISVSPGDIQYF.

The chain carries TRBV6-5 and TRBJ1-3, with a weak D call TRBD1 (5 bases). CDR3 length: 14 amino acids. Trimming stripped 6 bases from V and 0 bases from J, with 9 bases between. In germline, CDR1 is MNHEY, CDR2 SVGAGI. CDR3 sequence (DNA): TGTGCCAGCAGCAAACAGGACTCTGGAAACACCATATATTTT. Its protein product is CASSKQDSGNTIYF.

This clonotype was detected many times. CDR3 sequence (DNA): TGCGCCAGCAGCTTGACGCAGGATGGCTACACCTTC. Protein sequence: CASSLTQDGYTF. This chain links TRBV5-1 with TRBJ1-2; D uncertain. V was shortened by 1 base and J by 6 bases, with 7 bases between the two germline ends. The CDR3 extends over 12 amino acids. Germline CDR1 is SGHRS and CDR2 is YFSETQ.

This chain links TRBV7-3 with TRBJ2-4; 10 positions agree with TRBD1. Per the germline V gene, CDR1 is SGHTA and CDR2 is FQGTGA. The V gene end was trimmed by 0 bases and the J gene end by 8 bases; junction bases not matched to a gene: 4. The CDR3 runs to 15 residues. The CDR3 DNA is TGTGCCAGCAGCTTAACTATGGACAGGGGGGACATTCAGTACTTC. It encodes CASSLTMDRGDIQYF.

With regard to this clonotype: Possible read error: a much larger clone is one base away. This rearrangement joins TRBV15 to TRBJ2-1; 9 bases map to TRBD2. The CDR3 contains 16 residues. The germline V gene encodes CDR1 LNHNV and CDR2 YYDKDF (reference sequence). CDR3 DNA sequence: TGTGCCACCGGCAGAGATTCCTCTAGCGGGGTTAATGAGCAGTTCTTC. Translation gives CATGRDSSSGVNEQFF.

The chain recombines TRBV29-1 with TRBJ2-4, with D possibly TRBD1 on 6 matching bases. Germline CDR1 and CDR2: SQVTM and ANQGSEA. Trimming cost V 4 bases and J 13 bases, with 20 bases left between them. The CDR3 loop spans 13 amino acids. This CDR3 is CSVGQGHRSLQYF. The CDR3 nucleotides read TGCAGCGTTGGTCAGGGACACAGATCATTGCAGTACTTC.

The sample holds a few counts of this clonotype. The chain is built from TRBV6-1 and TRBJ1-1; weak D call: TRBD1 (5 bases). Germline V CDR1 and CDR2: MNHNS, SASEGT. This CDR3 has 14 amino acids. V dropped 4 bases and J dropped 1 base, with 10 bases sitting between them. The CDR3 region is CASSVAGGNTEAFF. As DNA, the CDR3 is TGTGCCAGCAGTGTGGCCGGGGGGAACACTGAAGCTTTCTTT.

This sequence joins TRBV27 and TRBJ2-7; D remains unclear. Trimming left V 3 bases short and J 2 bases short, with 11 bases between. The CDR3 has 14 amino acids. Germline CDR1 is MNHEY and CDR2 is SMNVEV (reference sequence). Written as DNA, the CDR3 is TGTGCCAGCAGTTTGGCCCCACCGGCCTACGAGCAGTACTTC. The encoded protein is CASSLAPPAYEQYF.

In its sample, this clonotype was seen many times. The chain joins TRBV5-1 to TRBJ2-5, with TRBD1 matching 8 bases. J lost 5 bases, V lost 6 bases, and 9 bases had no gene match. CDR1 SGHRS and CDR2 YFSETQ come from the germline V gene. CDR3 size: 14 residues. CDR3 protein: CASNNPQGDETQYF. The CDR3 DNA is TGCGCCAGCAACAATCCACAGGGGGACGAGACCCAGTACTTC.

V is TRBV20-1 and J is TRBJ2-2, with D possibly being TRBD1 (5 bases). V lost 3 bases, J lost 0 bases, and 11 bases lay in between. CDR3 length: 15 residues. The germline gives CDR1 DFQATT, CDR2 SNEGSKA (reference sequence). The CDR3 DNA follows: TGCAGTGCTAGTAAAGGGGCATCGAACACCGGGGAGCTGTTTTTT. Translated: CSASKGASNTGELFF.

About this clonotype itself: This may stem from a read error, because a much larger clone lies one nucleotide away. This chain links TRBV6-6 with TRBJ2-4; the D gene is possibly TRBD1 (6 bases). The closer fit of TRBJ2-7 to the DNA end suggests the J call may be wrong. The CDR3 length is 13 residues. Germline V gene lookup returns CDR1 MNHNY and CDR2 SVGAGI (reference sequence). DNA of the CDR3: TGTGCCAGCAGTGATGGACAGTCCTACGAGCAGTACTTC. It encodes CASSDGQSYEQYF.

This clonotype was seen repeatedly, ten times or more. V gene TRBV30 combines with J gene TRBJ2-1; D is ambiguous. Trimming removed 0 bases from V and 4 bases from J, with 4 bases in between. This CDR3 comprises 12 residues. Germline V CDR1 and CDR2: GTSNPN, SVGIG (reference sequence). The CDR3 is CAWSVQYNEQFF. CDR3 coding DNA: TGTGCCTGGAGTGTTCAGTACAATGAGCAGTTCTTC.

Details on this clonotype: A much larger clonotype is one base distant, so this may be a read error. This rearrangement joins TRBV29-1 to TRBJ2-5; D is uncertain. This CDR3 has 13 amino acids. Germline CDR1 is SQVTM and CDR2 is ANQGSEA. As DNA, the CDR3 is TGCGGCGTTGATTTGGGGTACCAAGAGACCCAGTACTTC. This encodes CGVDLGYQETQYF.

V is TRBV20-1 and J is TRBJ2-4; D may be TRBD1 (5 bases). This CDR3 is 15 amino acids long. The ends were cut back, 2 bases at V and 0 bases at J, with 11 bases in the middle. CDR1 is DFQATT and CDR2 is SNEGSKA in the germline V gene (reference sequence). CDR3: CSARRGSIAKNIQYF. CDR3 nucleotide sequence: TGCAGTGCTAGAAGGGGATCTATAGCCAAAAACATTCAGTACTTC.

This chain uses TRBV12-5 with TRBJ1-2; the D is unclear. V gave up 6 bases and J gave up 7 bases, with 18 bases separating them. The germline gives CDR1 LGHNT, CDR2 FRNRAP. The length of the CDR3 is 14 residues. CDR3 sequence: CASGHGPTLSGYTF. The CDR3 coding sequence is TGTGCTAGTGGCCATGGGCCAACCCTATCTGGCTACACCTTC.

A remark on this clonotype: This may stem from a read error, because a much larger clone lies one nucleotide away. The CDR3 loop reads CASSAPRTGVGYTF. The CDR3 DNA is TGTGCCAGCAGTGCGCCCAGGACAGGGGTTGGCTACACCTTC. The rearrangement uses TRBV6-5 and TRBJ1-2, with 9 positions matching TRBD1. The V segment lost 5 bases and the J segment 7 bases; nucleotides outside the gene matches: 8. CDR3 size: 14 residues. CDR1 MNHEY and CDR2 SVGAGI come from the germline V gene.

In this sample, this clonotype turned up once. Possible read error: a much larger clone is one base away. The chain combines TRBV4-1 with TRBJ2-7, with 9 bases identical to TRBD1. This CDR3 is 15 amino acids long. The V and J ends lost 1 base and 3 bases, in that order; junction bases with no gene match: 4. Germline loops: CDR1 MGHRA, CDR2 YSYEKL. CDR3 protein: CASSQGGTGHYEQYF. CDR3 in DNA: TGCGCCAGCAGCCAAGGAGGGACAGGGCACTACGAGCAGTACTTC.

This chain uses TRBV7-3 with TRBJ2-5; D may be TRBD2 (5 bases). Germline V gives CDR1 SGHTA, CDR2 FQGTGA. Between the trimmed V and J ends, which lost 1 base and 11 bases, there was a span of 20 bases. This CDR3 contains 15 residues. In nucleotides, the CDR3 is TGTGCCAGCAGCTTAAGGGCGCTTGACTACAATGGGCAGTACTTC. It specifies CASSLRALDYNGQYF. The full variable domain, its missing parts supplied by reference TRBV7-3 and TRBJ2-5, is GAGVSQTPSNKVTEKGKYVELRCDPISGHTALYWYRQSLGQGPEFLIYFQGTGAADDSGLPNDRFFAVRPEGSVSTLKIQRTERGDSAVYLCASSLRALDYNGQYFGPGTRLLVL.

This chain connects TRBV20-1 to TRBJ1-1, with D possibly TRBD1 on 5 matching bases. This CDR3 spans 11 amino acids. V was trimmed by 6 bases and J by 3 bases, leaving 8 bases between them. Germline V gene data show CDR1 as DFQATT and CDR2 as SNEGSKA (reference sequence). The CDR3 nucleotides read TGCAGTGCCGCGGGGGACACTGAAGCTTTCTTT. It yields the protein CSAAGDTEAFF.

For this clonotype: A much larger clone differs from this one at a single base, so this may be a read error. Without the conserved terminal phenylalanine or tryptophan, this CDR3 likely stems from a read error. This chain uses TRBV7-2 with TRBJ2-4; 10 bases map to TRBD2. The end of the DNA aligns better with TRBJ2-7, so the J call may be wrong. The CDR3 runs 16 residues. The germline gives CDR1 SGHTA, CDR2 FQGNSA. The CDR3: CASSYRGAGGNYEQYL. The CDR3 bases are TGTGCCAGCAGCTACCGGGGAGCGGGAGGGAACTACGAGCAGTACCTC.